A selection of T cell receptor beta chains follows, all from one sample in a study of cytomegalovirus exposure and HLA in healthy donors. The assay was immunoSEQ multiplex PCR, and TCRdb's table has in-frame clones only and misses some. Of about 360,000 clones listed, roughly 90% are singletons. The sample taken for sequencing was PBMCs. The receptors were gathered from a woman under 30 in good health and CMV-seronegative. Each CDR3 is given with its conserved first and last residue. D genes are given only for firm matches. Some rows have no size entry. The others give once, few or many, or a class for an expanded clone.

j_call clone_size d_call v_call cdr3_nt cdr3_aa
TRBJ1-1 NA NA TRBV6-1 TGTGCCGTTCGGGACACAGCTTTCTTT CAVRDTAFF
TRBJ2-7 NA TRBD2 TRBV7-6 TGTGCCAGCTCCTTAGTCCCCCCCGAGGGACTAGCGGGTTACGAGCAGTACTTC CASSLVPPEGLAGYEQYF
TRBJ1-2 NA TRBD1 TRBV7-2 TGTGCCAGCAGCCTCCGGGACAGGGGAGTTTGGGGCTACACCTTC CASSLRDRGVWGYTF
TRBJ2-3 NA NA TRBV5-4 TGTGCCAGCAGCTACGAGGGCCCTCGCACAGATACGCAGTATTTT CASSYEGPRTDTQYF
TRBJ2-1 NA TRBD2 TRBV9 TGTGCCAGCAGCGCGGCAGGGAGCGGGAGCTCCTACAATGAGCAGTTCTTC CASSAAGSGSSYNEQFF
TRBJ1-5 NA NA TRBV30 TGTGCCTGGAGTGCCAGGGACTTTAATCAGCCCCAGCATTTT CAWSARDFNQPQHF
TRBJ2-7 NA NA TRBV7-2 TGTGCCAGCAGCCAGCGTCTGGGCGAGCAGTACTTC CASSQRLGEQYF
TRBJ1-5 NA NA TRBV6-1 TGTGCCAGCAGTGAAGTTGTGCAGGTCAATCAGCCCCAGCATTTT CASSEVVQVNQPQHF
TRBJ2-7 NA NA TRBV7-2 TGTGCCAGCAGCTCGCCGGGACTTCCCTACGAGCAGTACTTC CASSSPGLPYEQYF
TRBJ1-2 NA NA TRBV18 TGTGCCAGCTCACCAGGACAGCGGAACTATGGCTACACCTTC CASSPGQRNYGYTF
TRBJ2-7 NA NA TRBV6-1 TGTGCCTACGGAGGGCATCCTTATCAGGGCTACGAGCAGTACTTC CAYGGHPYQGYEQYF
TRBJ2-1 NA TRBD2 TRBV2 TGTGCCAGCGGGCAGCGGGGGGGAAGCTCCTACAATGAGCAGTTCTTC CASGQRGGSSYNEQFF
TRBJ1-1 NA TRBD1 TRBV28 TGTGCCAGCAGCCGAGGGGGCGTGAACACTGAAGCTTTCTTT CASSRGGVNTEAFF
TRBJ1-2 NA TRBD1 TRBV28 TGTGCCAGCAGCTCCGACAGGGGCTATGGCTACACCTTC CASSSDRGYGYTF
TRBJ2-1 NA TRBD1 TRBV5-1 TGCGCCAGCAGCTTGGTCAGGGGGATCTACCAGACCAACAATGAGCAGTTCTTC CASSLVRGIYQTNNEQFF
TRBJ1-2 few NA TRBV5-1 TGCGCCAGCAGCTCGGAGTCAACTGGCTACACCTTC CASSSESTGYTF
TRBJ2-1 NA NA TRBV9 TGTGCCAGCAGCGTAGATGGGAGGCGGTACAATGAGCAGTTCTTC CASSVDGRRYNEQFF
TRBJ2-1 NA TRBD2 TRBV11-2 TGTGCCAGCAGCTCCGGGGCGGGAGGGCTGTCCTACAATGAGCAGTTCTTC CASSSGAGGLSYNEQFF
TRBJ1-2 NA NA TRBV4-1 TGCGCCAGCAGCCAAGGATGGCGGATGGGTGGCTACACCTTC CASSQGWRMGGYTF
TRBJ2-7 NA NA TRBV2 TGTGCCAGCACCGGGACACCCTACGAGCAGTACTTC CASTGTPYEQYF
TRBJ2-3 NA TRBD1 TRBV5-1 TGCGCCAGCAGCTTGGCTAAGGGGGCGCGTGCAGATACGCAGTATTTT CASSLAKGARADTQYF
TRBJ2-7 NA NA TRBV27 TGTGCCAGCAGTTTTACAGGAGCTACTTACTACGAGCAGTACTTC CASSFTGATYYEQYF